The following is a T cell receptor beta chain sequence with its context. The data belong to a study of blood T cell repertoires in COVID-19. Study-level information: Samples representing acute and convalescent COVID-19 were sourced from the United States, Italy and Spain. The cDNA or gDNA used as material had been derived from T cells, B-cell-depleted T cells, or PBMCs.

Generated by immunoSEQ multiplex PCR, the TCRdb table keeps only in-frame clones and is missing some. The data hold around 70,000 clones, with around 78% observed a single time. V was clipped by 0 bases and J by 4 bases; unmatched bases: 4. This CDR3 is 16 amino acids long. In germline, CDR1 is LGHDT, CDR2 YNNKEL (reference sequence). The TCR originated in a human donor in a cohort sampled during active COVID-19. The rearrangement links TRBV3-1 (or the pseudogene TRBV3-2) to TRBJ1-5, with 9 bases identical to TRBD1. The sequenced sample consisted of peripheral blood. The CDR3 here is CASSQDGTGPNQPQHF. The CDR3 nucleotides read TGTGCCAGCAGCCAAGATGGGACAGGGCCAAATCAGCCCCAGCATTTT.